This T cell receptor beta chain was sequenced for a study of blood T cell repertoires in COVID-19. Study-level information: Donors in the United States, Italy and Spain gave samples during acute or convalescent COVID-19. In each case, the material was cDNA or gDNA derived from T cells, B-cell-depleted T cells, or PBMCs.

In the original analysis: Reference gene primer amplification in the assay estimated nucleated cell counts. TCRdb keeps only in-frame clones here, not all; method: immunoSEQ multiplex PCR. That table supplies the V and J calls and clone size; D and trimming were determined from the DNA. The sample yields hundreds of thousands of clones, roughly nine tenths seen once. Trimming pared 5 bases from V and 7 bases from J, leaving 8 bases between. This CDR3 has 11 residues. Germline CDR1 reads MNHEY; CDR2 reads SMNVEV (reference sequence). The sequenced material came from peripheral blood. The chain links TRBV27 to TRBJ1-1; D gene ambiguous. This clonotype originated in a young woman with COVID-19, enrolled during active disease. In nucleotides, the CDR3 is TGTGCCAGCAGTAACGGGGTTGAAGCTTTCTTT. It translates to CASSNGVEAFF.